This T cell receptor beta chain was retrieved from a study of cytomegalovirus exposure and HLA in healthy donors. Findings and caveats of the study: In a later analysis, V- and J-gene trimming of beta chains associated with a DCLRE1C missense variant, replicated independently. Reported results showed that the classifier diagnosed cytomegalovirus status with high specificity and sensitivity.

Of note for this clone: Its target is unknown.

CDR1 and CDR2 (germline): LGHNA, YSLEER. V was shortened by 8 bases and J by 5 bases, with 25 bases between the two germline ends. This CDR3 region has 17 residues. PCR used 60 Vbeta primers and 13 Jbeta primers. Here immunoSEQ multiplex PCR was the method, and the copy in TCRdb shows in-frame clones only, minus some. Here the sample spans tens of thousands of clones, about 66% being singletons. The sequence derives from a man in his fifties or sixties in good health and CMV-seropositive. The chain uses TRBV4-3 and TRBJ1-5, with D maybe TRBD1 (6 bases). What was sequenced was PBMCs. The CDR3 is CASVPLRDKDTHQPQHF. CDR3 DNA: TGCGCCAGCGTTCCACTCCGGGACAAAGATACTCATCAGCCCCAGCATTTT.